The present T cell receptor beta chain was sequenced within a study of tumor-infiltrating lymphocytes in glioblastoma multiforme. Findings and caveats of the study: Just one glioblastoma patient contributed to the TCR-mutation comparison.

With respect to this clonotype: What it binds is not known.

Three nested ARM-PCR rounds with V-beta and C-beta primers built TCRB libraries. TCRdb processed the multiplex PCR reads anew with MiXCR; each CDR3 protein has one entry. The sample carries approximately 30,000 distinct CDR3 sequences, about 58% recorded once. The V end was cut by 2 bases, the J end by 4 bases, with 10 bases between. This CDR3 is built from 14 residues. Germline CDR1 reads MNHEY; CDR2 reads SVGAGI. This chain connects TRBV6-5 to TRBJ2-3; D not certain. This sequence originates from a male donor with glioblastoma. Sequencing was done on a sample of brain tumor tissue. The CDR3 sequence is CASSYGFRADTQYF. The DNA of the CDR3 is TGTGCCAGCAGTTACGGCTTCAGAGCAGATACGCAGTATTTT.